This TCR beta chain was retrieved from a study of Ad26.COV2.S vaccination and SARS-CoV-2 variants. Study overall: Donor was one of the participants in the Ad26.COV2.S arm of the COV1001 trial.

Study-level findings and limits: Substantial breadth was reportedly displayed by spike-specific CD8+ and CD4+ T cell responses after vaccination. Those who received vaccine or placebo ended up with similar non-spike TCR breadth.

TCRdb's copy holds only in-frame clones and misses some; the assay was immunoSEQ multiplex PCR. The table lists around 340,000 clones, about 89% of them singletons. A remark on this clone: Its target is unknown.

As for treatment: around 19 received Ad26.COV2.S at low or high dose, single or two shots; about 5 received placebo; per-sample allocation not given. Sampling happened 63 days after the first vaccine or placebo injection. Sequences were derived from peripheral blood, sampled in a trial of Ad26.COV2.S vaccine versus placebo. The origin of this receptor is a person between 18 and 59 years old who received the Ad26.COV2.S COVID-19 vaccine or a placebo.

CDR3 DNA sequence: TGTGCCAGTAGTCCTCCGGACAGGGGATCATACGAGCAGTACTTC. It encodes CASSPPDRGSYEQYF. The V gene is TRBV19, the J gene TRBJ2-7, with 9 bases that match TRBD1. The V gene end was trimmed by 5 bases and the J gene end by 4 bases; junction bases not matched to a gene: 9. The CDR3 consists of 15 residues. Germline V gives CDR1 LNHDA, CDR2 SQIVND (reference sequence).